Below, 7 T cell receptor beta chains from the same sample are listed, as sequenced in a study of regulatory T cells in long-lasting Graves disease. Time point noted: persistent/refractory GD, antithyroid drugs over 5 years with positive TRAb. RNA isolated from PBMCs was used to make the TCR library. Sequencing libraries for TCR beta were prepared with iRepertoire HTBI primers and Arm-PCR of CDR3 regions. TCRdb used MiXCR to reprocess the multiplex PCR reads, holding one entry per CDR3 protein. The sample has some 370,000 distinct CDR3 sequences; less than 25% are singletons. The starting material was peripheral blood mononuclear cells (PBMCs), obtained when the disease was refractory, from a patient treated with antithyroid drugs. The receptors here all came from a female donor with Graves disease.

The chain couples TRBV5-4 to TRBJ2-7; TRBD2 agrees at 10 bases. The junction had 2 bases not matched to a gene; V was cut back by 2 bases and J by 6 bases. Germline lookup yields CDR1 SGHNT and CDR2 YYREEE (reference sequence). The CDR3 sequence is 13 residues long. CDR3 residues: CASSLASGSEQYF. The CDR3 DNA reads as TGTGCCAGCAGCTTAGCTAGCGGGAGCGAGCAGTACTTC.

This clonotype appeared a few times. V gene TRBV20-1 combines with J gene TRBJ2-7, with 9 bases lining up with TRBD1. CDR1 and CDR2 from the germline V gene are DFQATT and SNEGSKA (reference sequence). J gave up 7 bases and V 6 bases, and 7 bases lay outside the gene matches. The CDR3 covers 12 residues. The CDR3 nucleotides read TGCAGTGCGCTCGGGACAGGGTTGGAGCAGTACTTC. As protein: CSALGTGLEQYF.

This clonotype was seen repeatedly, ten times or more. The chain combines TRBV27 with TRBJ2-7; possibly TRBD2 for D (5 bases). Trimming cost V 5 bases and J 7 bases, with 18 bases left between them. Germline V CDR1 and CDR2: MNHEY, SMNVEV (reference sequence). The CDR3 contains 14 residues. The CDR3 is CASSLTGQRREQYF. CDR3 bases: TGTGCCAGCAGTCTTACCGGGCAAAGGAGGGAGCAGTACTTC.

This clonotype was counted at least ten times. This chain connects TRBV12-3 or TRBV12-4 to TRBJ2-7; 10 bases are a match to TRBD1. This CDR3 has 14 residues. With 3 bases clipped from V and 2 bases from J, the junction kept 1 base outside the gene matches. The chain's CDR3 is CASSFGTGAYEQYF. CDR3 nucleotides: TGTGCCAGCAGTTTCGGGACAGGGGCCTACGAGCAGTACTTC.

There are many counts of this clonotype. The chain carries TRBV5-1 and TRBJ2-2; the D is unclear. Trimming shortened V by 0 bases and J by 0 bases, and 9 bases separated the two germline ends. This CDR3 has 16 residues. The V gene's germline CDR1 is SGHRS and CDR2 YFSETQ. The chain's CDR3 is CASSLGGSSNTGELFF. The CDR3 region has the DNA TGCGCCAGCAGCTTGGGCGGTAGCTCGAACACCGGGGAGCTGTTTTTT.

The sample holds many counts of this clonotype. The chain joins TRBV11-2 to TRBJ1-3; TRBD1 might be the D (6 bases). Per germline, CDR1 SGHAT and CDR2 FQNNGV. Deletions cut 4 bases from V and 2 bases from J, with 12 bases between. The CDR3 contains 15 residues. The CDR3 nucleotides read TGTGCCAGCAGCTCTAAGGGGGTTGCTGGAAACACCATATATTTT. Protein sequence: CASSSKGVAGNTIYF.

This rearrangement joins TRBV6-5 to TRBJ2-7, with D perhaps matching TRBD1 or TRBD2 (5 bases each). Trimming removed 2 bases at V and 0 bases at J, with 20 bases between. The CDR3 loop spans 18 amino acids. Germline V gene lookup returns CDR1 MNHEY and CDR2 SVGAGI. The CDR3, as DNA: TGTGCCAGCAGTTACGACCAGGGCCAAGCGGTAGACTCCTACGAGCAGTACTTC. As protein: CASSYDQGQAVDSYEQYF.